This entry concerns a single T cell receptor beta chain. The antigen is not known. The data are from a study of monozygotic twins with cystic fibrosis. Findings and caveats of the study: Median Simpson clonality of approximately 0.01 suggested naive T cells predominated.

Sequencing used immunoSEQ multiplex PCR; TCRdb keeps in-frame clones, though not all of them. This sample yields some 22,000 clones, of which 97% are seen a single time; under 0.15% belongs to the top ten. V dropped 2 bases and J dropped 6; count of bases not matched to a gene: 9. This CDR3 contains 16 residues. Germline values: CDR1 LGHNA, CDR2 YSLEER. This TCR was sampled from a girl between 5 and 17 years old with cystic fibrosis. The rearrangement uses TRBV4-3 and TRBJ2-1; 8 positions agree with TRBD1. The sequencing input was blood. DNA of the CDR3: TGCGCCAGCAGCCAACGCCCCCGGACAGGGATCAATGAGCAGTTCTTC. This translates into CASSQRPRTGINEQFF.